This entry lists 22 T cell receptor beta chains sequenced from one sample in a study of cytomegalovirus exposure and HLA in healthy donors. TCRdb keeps only in-frame clones here, not all; method: immunoSEQ multiplex PCR. The sample comprises around 60,000 clones, just over 90% of which are singletons, and 1.3% rests with the top ten. Sequenced: PBMCs. The source of these receptors is a young woman in good health and CMV-seronegative.

The V call is TRBV2, the J call TRBJ2-7; 10 nucleotides agree with TRBD1. Germline lookup yields CDR1 SNHLY and CDR2 FYNNEI. J was trimmed by 0 bases and V by 8 bases; bases with no gene match: 4. The CDR3 is made up of 14 amino acids. The CDR3: CASRDRGSSYEQYF. The DNA for the CDR3 is TGTGCCAGCCGGGACAGGGGCAGCTCCTACGAGCAGTACTTC.

In DNA, the CDR3 is TGTGCCAGCAGCCCGAGGGGACAGGACTACAATGAGCAGTTCTTC. Amino acids: CASSPRGQDYNEQFF. The rearrangement links TRBV11-3 to TRBJ2-1; TRBD1 matches 8 bases. J gave up 3 bases and V 5 bases, and 6 bases lay outside the gene matches. Germline lookup yields CDR1 SGHNT and CDR2 YENEEA. The CDR3 is made up of 15 amino acids.

The chain uses TRBV2 and TRBJ1-1; 9 bases line up with TRBD1. The germline V gene has CDR1 SNHLY and CDR2 FYNNEI. V lost 1 base, J lost 4 bases, and 1 base stayed unmatched. The CDR3 consists of 14 residues. CDR3 sequence reads: CASSEETGGTEAFF. The DNA of the CDR3 is TGTGCCAGCAGTGAAGAGACAGGGGGCACTGAAGCTTTCTTT. Full variable domain (missing parts from reference TRBV2 and TRBJ1-1): EPEVTQTPSHQVTQMGQEVILRCVPISNHLYFYWYRQILGQKVEFLVSFYNNEISEKSEIFDDQFSVERPDGSNFTLKIRSTKLEDSAMYFCASSEETGGTEAFFGQGTRLTVV.

This clone showed up just once. This chain connects TRBV5-8 to TRBJ1-1, with 7 bases aligning to TRBD1. The CDR3 has 14 residues. CDR1 and CDR2 (germline): SGHTS, YDEGEE. J lost 3 bases, V lost 0 bases, and 2 bases had no gene match. CDR3 DNA sequence: TGTGCCAGCAGCTTGGTAGGGGGCCACACTGAAGCTTTCTTT. Protein product: CASSLVGGHTEAFF.

This chain uses TRBV15 with TRBJ1-4, with D tentatively TRBD1 (5 bases). The CDR3 is made up of 14 amino acids. Germline-derived CDR1 and CDR2 are LNHNV and YYDKDF (reference sequence). Trimming removed 3 bases from V and 4 bases from J, with 9 bases in between. CDR3 loop: CATSRGRHNEKLFF. CDR3 sequence (DNA): TGTGCCACCAGCAGGGGGCGGCATAATGAAAAACTGTTTTTT.

V and J are TRBV7-3 and TRBJ2-3; 8 positions agree with TRBD1. The CDR3 loop spans 14 amino acids. After removal of 5 bases from V and 4 bases from J, the junction contained 5 bases not matched to a gene. Germline-derived CDR1 and CDR2 are SGHTA and FQGTGA. CDR3 residues: CASSRGTGSDTQYF. Here the CDR3 DNA reads TGTGCCAGCAGCCGCGGGACAGGTTCAGATACGCAGTATTTT.

The rearrangement links TRBV30 to TRBJ1-2; D may be TRBD1 (5 bases). V shed 0 bases and J shed 4 bases, with 12 bases lying between them. Germline V gene sequence: CDR1 GTSNPN, CDR2 SVGIG (reference sequence). The CDR3 length is 14 residues. This CDR3 is CAWSVSPGGYGYTF. CDR3 nucleotides: TGTGCCTGGAGTGTTAGTCCCGGGGGCTATGGCTACACCTTC.

J is TRBJ2-1 and V is TRBV4-1; D unresolved. This CDR3 is 12 amino acids long. The germline V gene encodes CDR1 MGHRA and CDR2 YSYEKL. Trimming left V 0 bases short and J 6 bases short, with 3 bases between. The CDR3: CASSQDRNEQFF. For the CDR3, the DNA is TGCGCCAGCAGCCAAGACCGCAATGAGCAGTTCTTC.

The chain carries TRBV6-5 and TRBJ1-2, with 7 bases matching TRBD1. V was clipped by 4 bases and J by 8 bases; unmatched bases: 10. The CDR3 runs 14 residues. CDR1 is MNHEY and CDR2 is SVGAGI in the germline V gene. The CDR3 DNA reads as TGTGCCAGCAGTTCCCGAGACAGGGATGGGGGCTACACCTTC. Its translation is CASSSRDRDGGYTF.

The chain links TRBV7-6 to TRBJ2-3; 9 positions match TRBD2. The trim removed 1 base at V and 2 bases at J, leaving 7 bases unmatched. The CDR3 loop spans 17 amino acids. Germline V CDR1 and CDR2: SGHVS, FNYEAQ. CDR3 sequence (DNA): TGTGCCAGCAGCTTAGGTGTGGCGGGGGGGTACACAGATACGCAGTATTTT. Its translation: CASSLGVAGGYTDTQYF.

The chain recombines TRBV5-1 with TRBJ2-3; 7 bases are shared with TRBD2. CDR3 length equals 15 residues. V was pared by 0 bases and J by 3 bases, with 4 bases of the junction left unmatched. Per the germline V gene, CDR1 is SGHRS and CDR2 is YFSETQ. CDR3 sequence (DNA): TGCGCCAGCAGCTTGGCACGGGGGGTTACAGATACGCAGTATTTT. It yields the protein CASSLARGVTDTQYF.

The chain couples TRBV7-9 to TRBJ1-2; TRBD1 agrees at 9 bases. Germline CDR1 SEHNR, CDR2 FQNEAQ (reference sequence). The J segment lost 9 bases and the V segment lost 5 bases, leaving 4 bases of the junction unmatched. This CDR3 spans 12 amino acids. The CDR3 DNA is TGTGCCAGCAGCGACAGGGGGATGAGCTACACCTTC. This translates into CASSDRGMSYTF.

The chain has TRBV21-1 and TRBJ1-4; TRBD1 is the table's D call and was not checked against the DNA. TRBV21-1 is a pseudogene locus. The CDR3 sequence is 13 residues long. CDR3 protein: CARPQGDNEKLFF. DNA for the CDR3: TGTGCCAGACCTCAGGGGGATAATGAAAAACTGTTTTTT.

This sequence joins TRBV7-3 and TRBJ1-1; D ambiguous. The CDR3 extends over 14 amino acids. Germline V gene data show CDR1 as SGHTA and CDR2 as FQGTGA. The ends were cut back, 2 bases at V and 6 bases at J, with 13 bases in the middle. The CDR3 coding sequence is TGTGCCAGCAGCTTAGAACCCATAACACCTGAAGCTTTCTTT. This gives the protein CASSLEPITPEAFF.

There are a few counts of this clone. V usage is TRBV29-1 and J usage is TRBJ2-7; 8 nucleotides agree with TRBD1. Germline values: CDR1 SQVTM, CDR2 ANQGSEA. V was clipped by 6 bases and J by 6 bases; unmatched bases: 13. The CDR3 has 14 amino acids. The CDR3 nucleotides are TGCAGCGTGGATCAGGGGGCTTTGACGGCCGAGCAGTACTTC. Protein sequence: CSVDQGALTAEQYF.

The rearrangement links TRBV5-4 to TRBJ1-4, with a weak D call TRBD1 (6 bases). CDR3 length equals 14 residues. CDR1 and CDR2 (germline): SGHNT, YYREEE (reference sequence). With 3 bases removed from V and 7 bases from J, the gap between germline ends came to 13 bases. The CDR3 is CASSSRGGREKLFF. Here the CDR3 DNA reads TGTGCCAGCAGCTCTAGGGGGGGCCGTGAAAAACTGTTTTTT.

V is TRBV10-3 and J is TRBJ2-7, with D uncertain. Trimming took 9 bases from V and 1 from J, leaving 10 bases between them. Germline V gene sequence: CDR1 ENHRY, CDR2 SYGVKD. This CDR3 has 12 amino acids. This CDR3 is CAMGYGSYEQYF. The CDR3 nucleotides are TGTGCCATGGGCTACGGATCCTACGAGCAGTACTTC.

The chain links TRBV28 to TRBJ1-2; tentative D call: TRBD1 (5 bases). The germline CDR1 and CDR2 sequences are MDHEN and SYDVKM. The CDR3 covers 14 residues. Trimming removed 4 bases from V and 2 bases from J, with 11 bases in between. The CDR3 region has the DNA TGTGCCAGCAGTTCTTATGGGGGGAACTATGGCTACACCTTC. Encoded protein: CASSSYGGNYGYTF.

The chain combines TRBV29-1 with TRBJ1-1; D might be TRBD1 (5 bases). Trimming stripped 6 bases from V and 4 bases from J, with 12 bases between. This CDR3 is 12 amino acids long. Germline V lookup: CDR1 SQVTM, CDR2 ANQGSEA. The CDR3 sequence is CSVTRGGTEAFF. The CDR3 DNA reads TGCAGCGTCACCCGGGGGGGCACTGAAGCTTTCTTT.

The genes are TRBV11-3 and TRBJ1-3; D not resolved. The CDR3 spans 15 residues. Trimming shortened V by 6 bases and J by 1 base, and 13 bases separated the two germline ends. The germline CDR1 and CDR2 sequences are SGHNT and YENEEA. In nucleotides, the CDR3 is TGTGCCAGCAGTCTGGCGGCGCCGTCTGGAAACACCATATATTTT. It encodes CASSLAAPSGNTIYF.

The chain uses TRBV6-5 and TRBJ1-2; D possibly corresponds to TRBD1 (6 bases). V gave up 6 bases and J gave up 5 bases, with 16 bases separating them. The CDR3 covers 14 residues. Germline V CDR1 and CDR2: MNHEY, SVGAGI. This chain's CDR3 is CASSQTGPVYGYTF. For the CDR3, the DNA is TGTGCCAGCAGCCAGACAGGCCCTGTTTATGGCTACACCTTC.

The chain has TRBV27 and TRBJ2-7, with 8 nucleotides matching TRBD2. Trimming at V came to 3 bases and at J to 1 base, leaving 5 bases not matched to a gene. CDR1 and CDR2 from the germline V gene are MNHEY and SMNVEV (reference sequence). There are 15 residues in the CDR3. The CDR3 reads CASSLLPGGSYEQYF. CDR3 coding DNA: TGTGCCAGCAGTTTGCTTCCGGGAGGGTCCTACGAGCAGTACTTC.